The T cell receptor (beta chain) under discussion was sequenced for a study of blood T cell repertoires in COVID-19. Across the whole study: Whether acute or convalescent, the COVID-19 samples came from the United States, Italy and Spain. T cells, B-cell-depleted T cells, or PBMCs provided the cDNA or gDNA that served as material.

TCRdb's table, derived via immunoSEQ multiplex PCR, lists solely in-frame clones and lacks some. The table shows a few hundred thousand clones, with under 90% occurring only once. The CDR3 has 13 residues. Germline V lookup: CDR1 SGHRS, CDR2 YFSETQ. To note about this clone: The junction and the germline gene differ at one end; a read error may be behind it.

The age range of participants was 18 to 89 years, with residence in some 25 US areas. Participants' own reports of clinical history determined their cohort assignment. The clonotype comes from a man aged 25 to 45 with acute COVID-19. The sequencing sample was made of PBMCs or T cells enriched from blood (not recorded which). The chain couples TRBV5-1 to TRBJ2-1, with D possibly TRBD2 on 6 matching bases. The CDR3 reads CASSLGLLNEQFF. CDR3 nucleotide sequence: TGTGCCAGCAGCTTGGGACTTTTGAATGAGCAGTTCTTC.